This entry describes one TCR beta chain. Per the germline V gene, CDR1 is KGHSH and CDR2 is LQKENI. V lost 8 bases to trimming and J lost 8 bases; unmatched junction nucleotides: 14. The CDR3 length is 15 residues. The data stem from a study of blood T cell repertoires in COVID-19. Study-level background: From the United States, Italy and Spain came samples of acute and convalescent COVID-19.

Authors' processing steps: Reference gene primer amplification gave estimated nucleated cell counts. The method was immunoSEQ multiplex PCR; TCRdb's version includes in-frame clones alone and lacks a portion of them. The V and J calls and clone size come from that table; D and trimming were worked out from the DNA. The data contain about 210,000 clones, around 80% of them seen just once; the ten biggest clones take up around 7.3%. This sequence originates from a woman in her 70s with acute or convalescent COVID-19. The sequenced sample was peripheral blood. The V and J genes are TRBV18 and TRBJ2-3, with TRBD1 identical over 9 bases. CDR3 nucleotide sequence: TGTGCCAGCCGACCCGGGACAGGGAGTCTGGGTACGCAGTATTTT. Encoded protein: CASRPGTGSLGTQYF. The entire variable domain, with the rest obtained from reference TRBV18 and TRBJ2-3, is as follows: NAGVMQNPRHLVRRRGQEARLRCSPMKGHSHVYWYRQLPEEGLKFMVYLQKENIIDESGMPKERFSAEFPKEGPSILRIQQVVRGDSAAYFCASRPGTGSLGTQYFGPGTRLTVL.